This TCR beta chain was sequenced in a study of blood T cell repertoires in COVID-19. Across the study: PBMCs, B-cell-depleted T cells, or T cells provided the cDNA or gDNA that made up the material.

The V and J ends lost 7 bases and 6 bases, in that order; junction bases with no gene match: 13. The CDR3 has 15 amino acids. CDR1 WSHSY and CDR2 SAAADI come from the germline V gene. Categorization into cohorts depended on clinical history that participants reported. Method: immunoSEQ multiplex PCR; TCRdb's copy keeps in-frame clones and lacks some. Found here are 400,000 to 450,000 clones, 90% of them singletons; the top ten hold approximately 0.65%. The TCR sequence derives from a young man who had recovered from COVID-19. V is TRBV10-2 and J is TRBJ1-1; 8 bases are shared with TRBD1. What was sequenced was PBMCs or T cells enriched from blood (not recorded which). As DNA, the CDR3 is TGCGCCAGCACCGGAATAGCAGGGGGCAGGGCTGAAGCTTTCTTT. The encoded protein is CASTGIAGGRAEAFF.